This T cell receptor beta chain stems from a study of CD8 T cells in Susac syndrome. This CDR3 contains 15 residues. Germline trimming cut 3 bases from V and 2 bases from J; bases unmatched to any gene: 4. It was with random hexamers that roughly 0.45 to 1 ug RNA was reverse transcribed. TCRdb reprocessed the immunoSEQ multiplex PCR reads via MiXCR and lists one record per CDR3 protein. The sample contains roughly 200,000 distinct CDR3 sequences, 90% to 95% of which appear only once. The sequence was obtained from a human donor with Susac syndrome. What was sequenced was CD4+ T cells from PBMCs. The chain has TRBV23-1 and TRBJ1-3, with 7 bases matching TRBD1. TRBV23-1 carries the ORF label, with uncertain function. The CDR3 region is CASSQPDRAGNTIYF. DNA for the CDR3: TGCGCCAGCAGTCAGCCCGACAGGGCTGGAAACACCATATATTTT.